The clone carrying this T cell receptor beta chain was seen a single time. This sample was taken from a study of control samples from healthy donors and cancer patients. TCRdb keeps only in-frame clones here, not all; method: immunoSEQ multiplex PCR. Of around 200,000 clones listed, 85% to 95% are singletons. With V trimmed by 7 bases and J by 4 bases, 2 bases remained unmatched. The CDR3 loop spans 12 amino acids. CDR1 SEHNR and CDR2 FQNEAQ come from the germline V gene (reference sequence). This TCR was recovered from a man in his late teens or twenties in good health. The chain links TRBV7-9 to TRBJ1-1, with 8 bases lining up with TRBD1. Material: blood. The CDR3, as DNA: TGTGCCAGCACCACAGGGGGCACTGAAGCTTTCTTT. It encodes CASTTGGTEAFF.